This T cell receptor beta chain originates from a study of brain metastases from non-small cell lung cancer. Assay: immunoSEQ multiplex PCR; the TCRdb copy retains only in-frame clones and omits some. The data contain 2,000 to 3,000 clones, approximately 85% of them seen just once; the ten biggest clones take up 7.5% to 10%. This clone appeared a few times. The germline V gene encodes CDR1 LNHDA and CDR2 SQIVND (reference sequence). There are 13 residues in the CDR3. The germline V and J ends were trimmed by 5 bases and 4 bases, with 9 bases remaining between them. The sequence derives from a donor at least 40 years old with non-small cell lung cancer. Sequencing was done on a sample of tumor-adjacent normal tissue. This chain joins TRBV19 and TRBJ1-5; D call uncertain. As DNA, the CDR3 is TGTGCCAGTAGTGACAATCTTAATCAGCCCCAGCATTTT. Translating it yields CASSDNLNQPQHF.